These 27 T cell receptor beta chains came from one sample sequenced in a study of blood T cell repertoires in COVID-19. Measured with immunoSEQ multiplex PCR; TCRdb has only the in-frame clones, and not every one. The sample shows roughly 270,000 clones, roughly 88% of them seen only once. Sequenced material: peripheral blood. The receptors originated from a man aged 18 to 29 with active or convalescent COVID-19.

The V gene is TRBV25-1, the J gene TRBJ2-7; 10 bases are shared with TRBD2. V lost 6 bases to trimming and J lost 2 bases; unmatched junction nucleotides: 4. The V gene's germline CDR1 is MGHDK and CDR2 SYGVNS. CDR3 length: 14 amino acids. CDR3 sequence: CASSPLAGPYEQYF. The CDR3 DNA reads as TGTGCCAGCAGCCCACTAGCGGGGCCCTACGAGCAGTACTTC.

This chain uses TRBV4-2 with TRBJ2-7; 8 nucleotides line up with TRBD2. In germline, CDR1 is LGHNA, CDR2 YNFKEQ. The V and J ends lost 4 bases and 0 bases, in that order; junction bases with no gene match: 2. The CDR3 is 14 residues long. CDR3 residues: CASSPGGDSYEQYF. The CDR3 DNA sequence: TGTGCCAGCAGCCCGGGGGGGGACTCCTACGAGCAGTACTTC.

The CDR3 DNA sequence: TGTGCCAGCAGGACAGGGGGGTCTAACTATGGCTACACCTTC. Its translation is CASRTGGSNYGYTF. V usage is TRBV6-6 and J usage is TRBJ1-2, with 9 bases identical to TRBD1. The length of the CDR3 is 14 residues. V lost 6 bases and J lost 0; bases outside the gene matches: 2. Germline V CDR1 and CDR2: MNHNY, SVGAGI (reference sequence).

The rearrangement uses TRBV5-1 and TRBJ1-3; 8 positions match TRBD1. Trimming took 4 bases from V and 0 from J; bases not matched to a gene: 9. Looked up from germline, CDR1 is SGHRS and CDR2 is YFSETQ. The CDR3 extends over 17 amino acids. The CDR3 DNA reads as TGCGCCAGCAGCCCCCGGACAGGGACGGGCTCTGGAAACACCATATATTTT. It translates to CASSPRTGTGSGNTIYF.

V is TRBV7-2 and J is TRBJ2-5; possible D gene TRBD2, 5 bases. V shed 8 bases and J shed 0 bases, with 10 bases lying between them. CDR1 and CDR2 from the germline V gene are SGHTA and FQGNSA. The CDR3 sequence is 13 residues long. The CDR3 bases are TGTGCCAGCCACCGAGGGTACCAAGAGACCCAGTACTTC. Its protein product is CASHRGYQETQYF.

This chain uses TRBV19 with TRBJ2-5; TRBD2 agrees at 10 bases. The V gene end was trimmed by 0 bases and the J gene end by 5 bases; junction bases not matched to a gene: 12. Germline values: CDR1 LNHDA, CDR2 SQIVND (reference sequence). This CDR3 is built from 18 residues. The CDR3 reads CASSIEGPSGGVWETQYF. The CDR3 nucleotides are TGTGCCAGTAGTATAGAGGGTCCTAGCGGGGGAGTCTGGGAGACCCAGTACTTC.

This rearrangement joins TRBV25-1 to TRBJ2-4; D is perhaps TRBD2 (6 bases). CDR1 and CDR2 from the germline V gene are MGHDK and SYGVNS. Trimming shortened V by 5 bases and J by 0 bases, and 17 bases separated the two germline ends. The CDR3 sequence is 17 residues long. In DNA, the CDR3 is TGTGCCAGCAGTACCGACCGGGACTCCTCAGCCAAAAACATTCAGTACTTC. Protein sequence: CASSTDRDSSAKNIQYF.

This clone has more than one count but fewer than ten. The V and J genes are TRBV9 and TRBJ2-1; perhaps TRBD1 as D (6 bases). There are 15 residues in the CDR3. CDR1 is SGDLS and CDR2 is YYNGEE in the germline V gene. With 0 bases removed from V and 4 bases from J, the gap between germline ends came to 11 bases. The CDR3: CASSVEGDLYNEQFF. Here the CDR3 DNA reads TGTGCCAGCAGCGTAGAGGGGGACCTGTACAATGAGCAGTTCTTC. Using reference TRBV9 and TRBJ2-1 for the parts outside the CDR3, the full variable domain is DSGVTQTPKHLITATGQRVTLRCSPRSGDLSVYWYQQSLDQGLQFLIQYYNGEERAKGNILERFSAQQFPDLHSELNLSSLELGDSALYFCASSVEGDLYNEQFFGPGTRLTVL.

The rearrangement links TRBV11-3 to TRBJ2-1; tentatively, D is TRBD1 (5 bases). Trimming stripped 7 bases from V and 5 bases from J, with 9 bases between. CDR1 and CDR2 from the germline V gene are SGHNT and YENEEA. CDR3 size: 12 residues. The CDR3 DNA reads TGTGCCAGCAAGGGGCAGGACAATGAGCAGTTCTTC. Translated: CASKGQDNEQFF.

V and J are TRBV6-2 or TRBV6-3 and TRBJ1-2, with 8 bases identical to TRBD1. Germline CDR1 reads MNHEY; CDR2 reads SVGEGT. This CDR3 has 17 residues. The V segment lost 0 bases and the J segment 0 bases; nucleotides outside the gene matches: 6. DNA of the CDR3: TGTGCCAGCAGTTACTCGGGACAGGCCCCGTCTAACTATGGCTACACCTTC. Translated: CASSYSGQAPSNYGYTF.

The chain recombines TRBV6-5 with TRBJ1-5, with D tentatively TRBD1 (5 bases). Germline V lookup: CDR1 MNHEY, CDR2 SVGAGI. The CDR3 runs 15 residues. V was trimmed by 4 bases and J by 3 bases, leaving 13 bases between them. CDR3 in DNA: TGTGCCAGCAGTTTAGGGCAGGGCAACAATCAGCCCCAGCATTTT. Residues: CASSLGQGNNQPQHF.

A few counts support this clone. V is TRBV20-1 and J is TRBJ2-7; D is unresolved. Germline CDR1 and CDR2: DFQATT and SNEGSKA (reference sequence). V was trimmed by 3 bases and J by 7 bases, leaving 7 bases between them. This CDR3 region has 10 residues. The CDR3 coding sequence is TGCAGTGCTAGTAGAGAAGAGCAGTACTTC. Its translation is CSASREEQYF.

The chain links TRBV5-6 to TRBJ1-1; 7 positions agree with TRBD1. J gave up 8 bases and V 1 base, and 2 bases lay outside the gene matches. Germline assignment: CDR1 SGHDT and CDR2 YYEEEE. This CDR3 is built from 12 residues. CDR3 DNA sequence: TGTGCCAGCAGCTTGATGGACAGGGAAGCTTTCTTT. Translated, it gives CASSLMDREAFF. Together with reference TRBV5-6 and TRBJ1-1, the CDR3 gives the full variable domain: DAGVTQSPTHLIKTRGQQVTLRCSPKSGHDTVSWYQQALGQGPQFIFQYYEEEERQRGNFPDRFSGHQFPNYSSELNVNALLLGDSALYLCASSLMDREAFFGQGTRLTVV.

This chain connects TRBV6-5 to TRBJ2-7, with 12 bases fitting TRBD2. Per germline, CDR1 MNHEY and CDR2 SVGAGI. V was pared by 6 bases and J by 2 bases, with 2 bases of the junction left unmatched. The CDR3 loop spans 14 amino acids. The DNA for the CDR3 is TGTGCCAGCAGAACTAGCGGGGGGACCTACGAGCAGTACTTC. This codes for CASRTSGGTYEQYF.

This chain uses TRBV6-5 with TRBJ1-6; perhaps TRBD1 as D (6 bases). In germline, CDR1 is MNHEY, CDR2 SVGAGI. This CDR3 contains 14 residues. Trimming removed 2 bases at V and 6 bases at J, with 8 bases between. The CDR3: CASSYQGLNSPLHF. The CDR3 DNA reads as TGTGCCAGCAGTTACCAGGGGCTTAATTCACCCCTCCACTTT.

The V and J genes are TRBV5-1 and TRBJ2-7, with D perhaps matching TRBD1 (6 bases). Germline lookup yields CDR1 SGHRS and CDR2 YFSETQ. The CDR3 extends over 15 amino acids. V dropped 1 base and J dropped 2 bases, with 13 bases sitting between them. CDR3 bases: TGCGCCAGCAGCTTGTATACAGGGTCAGCCTACGAGCAGTACTTC. Translating gives CASSLYTGSAYEQYF.

The V and J genes are TRBV9 and TRBJ2-7; 7 bases line up with TRBD1. V was clipped by 3 bases and J by 2 bases; unmatched bases: 8. The CDR3 extends over 15 amino acids. Germline loops: CDR1 SGDLS, CDR2 YYNGEE. The CDR3 DNA reads as TGTGCCAGCAGCGGAGACAGGGCCAGACCCTACGAGCAGTACTTC. This encodes CASSGDRARPYEQYF.

V usage is TRBV3-1 (or the pseudogene TRBV3-2) and J usage is TRBJ1-5, with D perhaps TRBD1 (5 bases). Per germline, CDR1 LGHDT and CDR2 YNNKEL (reference sequence). CDR3 length: 15 residues. V was clipped by 1 base and J by 4 bases, with 11 bases between them. Here the CDR3 reads CASSQASRANQPQHF. The CDR3, as DNA: TGTGCCAGCAGCCAAGCTTCCAGGGCTAATCAGCCCCAGCATTTT.

This rearrangement joins TRBV2 to TRBJ1-2; D remains unclear. Trimming pared 3 bases from V and 5 bases from J, leaving 10 bases between. The V gene's germline CDR1 is SNHLY and CDR2 FYNNEI. The CDR3 loop spans 13 amino acids. This CDR3 reads CASSEFPGYGYTF. The CDR3 nucleotides read TGTGCCAGCAGTGAGTTTCCCGGGTATGGCTACACCTTC.

The genes are TRBV3-1 (or the pseudogene TRBV3-2) and TRBJ1-3; unclear D gene. With 1 base removed from V and 0 bases from J, the gap between germline ends came to 7 bases. The CDR3 runs to 15 residues. Germline values: CDR1 LGHDT, CDR2 YNNKEL (reference sequence). CDR3 sequence: CASSQAGFSGNTIYF. The CDR3 nucleotides read TGTGCCAGCAGCCAAGCCGGGTTCTCTGGAAACACCATATATTTT.

The chain couples TRBV4-1 to TRBJ2-7; a possible D gene is TRBD2 (6 bases). Trimming removed 0 bases from V and 2 bases from J, with 14 bases in between. This CDR3 contains 16 residues. Germline CDR1 is MGHRA and CDR2 is YSYEKL. The CDR3 DNA follows: TGCGCCAGCAGCCAAGATCTGCCGGGGGTTCCCTACGAGCAGTACTTC. Encoded protein: CASSQDLPGVPYEQYF.

This sequence joins TRBV6-1 and TRBJ1-6; D is unclear. The ends were cut back, 1 base at V and 3 bases at J, with 10 bases in the middle. The CDR3 covers 16 residues. Germline V lookup: CDR1 MNHNS, CDR2 SASEGT. The CDR3 bases are TGTGCCAGCAGTGAAGGGGAGGGTCACTATAATTCACCCCTCCACTTT. Protein sequence: CASSEGEGHYNSPLHF.

The gene calls are TRBV7-2 and TRBJ1-3; TRBD1 is a possible D gene (5 bases). The germline V gene encodes CDR1 SGHTA and CDR2 FQGNSA. V lost 0 bases and J 2 bases, leaving 17 bases between the germline ends. This CDR3 is built from 18 residues. CDR3 coding DNA: TGTGCCAGCAGCTTAGCGCTTTTATCGGCAGGGACTGGAAACACCATATATTTT. Its translation is CASSLALLSAGTGNTIYF.

This rearrangement joins TRBV29-1 to TRBJ2-5; TRBD2 aligns across 7 bases. Trimming cost V 1 base and J 0 bases; bases outside gene matches: 5. The CDR3 loop spans 15 amino acids. Germline assignment: CDR1 SQVTM and CDR2 ANQGSEA. CDR3 region: CSVEGEGRNQETQYF. CDR3 DNA: TGCAGCGTTGAAGGGGAGGGAAGGAACCAAGAGACCCAGTACTTC.

This chain connects TRBV3-1 (or the pseudogene TRBV3-2) to TRBJ2-1, with unresolved D. CDR1 is LGHDT and CDR2 is YNNKEL in the germline V gene (reference sequence). V was shortened by 2 bases and J by 6 bases, with 11 bases between the two germline ends. The CDR3 contains 14 residues. In DNA, the CDR3 is TGTGCCAGCAGCCAACCGATAGCTGGCAATGAGCAGTTCTTC. Residues: CASSQPIAGNEQFF.

This chain links TRBV6-6 with TRBJ2-1, with 10 bases that match TRBD2. V lost 5 bases to trimming and J lost 0 bases; unmatched junction nucleotides: 4. The CDR3 is 16 residues long. In germline, CDR1 is MNHNY, CDR2 SVGAGI (reference sequence). CDR3 sequence reads: CASSSLAGASYNEQFF. CDR3 coding DNA: TGTGCCAGCAGTAGCCTAGCGGGGGCCTCCTACAATGAGCAGTTCTTC.

As regards this clone: This may be a read error, as it is one base from a much larger clone. The chain carries TRBV7-8 and TRBJ2-7; D may be TRBD1 (6 bases). V was trimmed by 3 bases and J by 2 bases, leaving 8 bases between them. Germline CDR1 and CDR2: SGHVS and FQNEAQ. This CDR3 has 13 amino acids. The CDR3 region is CASSFDRTYEQYF. The CDR3 nucleotides read TGTGCCAGCAGCTTTGACAGGACCTACGAGCAGTACTTC.